Shown below are 19 T cell receptor beta chains from a single sample sequenced in a study of blood T cells in healthy people across ages. Then a second PCR, running about 6 to 11 cycles, was carried out with a sample-barcoded 5' primer and a J-beta primer mix. TCRdb re-derived calls from the 5' RACE reads in MiXCR, one entry per CDR3 protein. The sample consists of over 700,000 distinct CDR3 sequences, roughly 50% of them appearing once. The sequencing sample was made of blood. The receptors were gathered from a man older than 75 in good health.

This chain uses TRBV24-1 with TRBJ2-3; 11 bases agree with TRBD2. Germline lookup yields CDR1 KGHDR and CDR2 SFDVKD. CDR3 length equals 15 residues. The junction had 13 bases not matched to a gene; V was cut back by 4 bases and J by 14 bases. The CDR3 DNA reads TGTGCCACCAGTGACGTAGCGGGAGGGCGCAGATACGCGTATTTT. Residues: CATSDVAGGRRYAYF.

The rearrangement joins TRBV11-2 to TRBJ1-5; tentatively, D is TRBD1 (5 bases). CDR3 length equals 13 residues. The germline V and J ends were trimmed by 5 bases and 9 bases, with 14 bases remaining between them. Germline V gene sequence: CDR1 SGHAT, CDR2 FQNNGV. CDR3 protein: CASSTWGGSPQHF. The CDR3, as DNA: TGTGCCAGCAGCACCTGGGGGGGGTCGCCCCAGCATTTT.

This clonotype was picked up a small number of times. V gene TRBV7-2 combines with J gene TRBJ2-1; 10 bases align to TRBD2. CDR3 length equals 17 residues. Per the germline V gene, CDR1 is SGHTA and CDR2 is FQGNSA. Unmatched junction bases numbered 10, after V lost 4 bases and J lost 4 bases. This CDR3 is CASSYYELAGNYNEQFF. The CDR3 coding sequence is TGTGCCAGCAGCTACTACGAACTAGCGGGGAATTACAATGAGCAGTTCTTC.

V and J are TRBV27 and TRBJ2-4; D is uncertain. Trimming shortened V by 7 bases and J by 5 bases, and 18 bases separated the two germline ends. This CDR3 has 15 amino acids. Germline values: CDR1 MNHEY, CDR2 SMNVEV (reference sequence). CDR3 amino acids: CASIGSPPDENIQYF. CDR3 coding DNA: TGTGCCAGCATAGGCAGTCCGCCGGACGAAAACATTCAGTACTTC.

This chain connects TRBV25-1 to TRBJ1-1; D is unresolved. Trimming removed 3 bases from V and 4 bases from J, with 9 bases in between. From germline, CDR1 is MGHDK and CDR2 SYGVNS. The CDR3 consists of 13 residues. The CDR3 spells CASSDFELTEAFF. CDR3 in DNA: TGTGCCAGCAGTGATTTCGAGCTCACTGAAGCTTTCTTT.

Remarks on this clonotype: At one end the junction does not follow the germline gene, possibly because of a read error. J is TRBJ1-6 and V is TRBV18; no clear D. The CDR3 is made up of 15 amino acids. Germline CDR1 KGHSH, CDR2 LQKENI. CDR3 in amino acids: CASSPRGRTDSPFHF. Here the CDR3 DNA reads TGTGCCAGCTCACCGCGAGGCAGAACGGATTCACCCTTCCACTTT.

This chain uses TRBV7-2 with TRBJ1-4, with TRBD1 as a possible D gene (5 bases). Germline V CDR1 and CDR2: SGHTA, FQGNSA. The V end was cut by 3 bases, the J end by 5 bases, with 19 bases between. The CDR3 has 17 residues. The CDR3 here is CASSLLGSGRGNEKLFF. DNA of the CDR3: TGTGCCAGCAGCTTGTTGGGGTCGGGGAGGGGAAATGAAAAACTGTTTTTT.

The chain carries TRBV7-2 and TRBJ2-1, with D possibly TRBD1 on 6 matching bases. The J call may be faulty, since TRBJ2-7 better matches the DNA end. The CDR3 runs 15 residues. The germline V gene has CDR1 SGHTA and CDR2 FQGNSA. CDR3 DNA sequence: TGTGCCAGTAGCGTACAGGGAACGCTCTACAATGAGCAGTACTTC. Its translation: CASSVQGTLYNEQYF.

This rearrangement joins TRBV6-2 or TRBV6-3 to TRBJ2-7, with TRBD2 identical over 12 bases. Looked up from germline, CDR1 is MNHEY and CDR2 is SVGEGT. Germline trimming cut 10 bases from V and 1 base from J; bases unmatched to any gene: 5. CDR3 length equals 14 residues. DNA for the CDR3: TGTGCCACCAAACTAGCGGGAGGTTCCTACGAGCAGTACTTC. It is translated as CATKLAGGSYEQYF.

The rearrangement joins TRBV7-3 to TRBJ2-1; D perhaps matches TRBD2 (5 bases). This CDR3 has 15 residues. CDR1 is SGHTA, CDR2 FQGTGA, per germline. V gave up 0 bases and J gave up 4 bases, with 10 bases separating them. For the CDR3, the DNA is TGTGCCAGCAGCTTAACCGGGATGGGATACAATGAGCAGTTCTTC. This translates into CASSLTGMGYNEQFF.

The V and J genes are TRBV6-5 and TRBJ2-4, with 7 bases matching TRBD1. The closer fit of TRBJ2-7 to the DNA end suggests the J call may be wrong. There are 16 residues in the CDR3. Germline V lookup: CDR1 MNHEY, CDR2 SVGAGI. Written as DNA, the CDR3 is TGTGCCAGCAGTTACATTGGGGGACAGAGGGCCGCCGAGCAGTACTTC. This encodes CASSYIGGQRAAEQYF.

This sequence joins TRBV6-6 and TRBJ1-4; 9 bases match TRBD1. V gave up 2 bases and J gave up 6 bases; unmatched junction bases: 7. The CDR3 contains 16 residues. Germline V lookup: CDR1 MNHNY, CDR2 SVGAGI (reference sequence). Here the CDR3 DNA reads TGTGCCAGCAGTTACACCCCGGGACAGGGAGATGAAAAACTGTTTTTT. Its translation: CASSYTPGQGDEKLFF.

Concerning this clonotype itself: The junction departs from the called germline gene at one end, perhaps through a read error. The V and J genes are TRBV20-1 and TRBJ2-7; 7 nucleotides match TRBD1. Germline CDR1 reads DFQATT; CDR2 reads SNEGSKA (reference sequence). The CDR3 runs to 11 residues. The CDR3 nucleotides read TGCAGGGCTAGAGGGGGCCCCCAGCAGTACTTC. It encodes CRARGGPQQYF.

The chain has TRBV7-2 and TRBJ2-1, with a possible D match to TRBD1 (6 bases). Germline lookup yields CDR1 SGHTA and CDR2 FQGNSA. This CDR3 is 14 amino acids long. V lost 1 base and J lost 7, with 11 bases in between. CDR3 nucleotide sequence: TGTGCCAGCAGCTTAGGTCCAGGGGCGAATGAGCAGTTCTTC. Its protein is CASSLGPGANEQFF.

This clonotype occurred a few times. Sequence at one end of the junction differs from germline and may be a read error. The rearrangement joins TRBV29-1 to TRBJ1-4; a possible D gene is TRBD1 (6 bases). The CDR3 has 13 residues. Germline CDR1 and CDR2: SQVTM and ANQGSEA. The CDR3 nucleotides read TGCAGCGTGGCCGACAGGACGGGAGAAAAGCTGTTTTTT. Encoded protein: CSVADRTGEKLFF.

The chain couples TRBV20-1 to TRBJ1-6; a weak D match, TRBD1 (6 bases). V was clipped by 1 base and J by 10 bases, with 17 bases between them. The V gene's germline CDR1 is DFQATT and CDR2 SNEGSKA (reference sequence). This CDR3 has 15 residues. CDR3 region: CSARGGPGAYSPLHF. In DNA form, the CDR3 reads TGCAGTGCTAGAGGGGGGCCGGGGGCCTACTCACCCCTCCACTTT.

The sample holds a few counts of this clonotype. The genes are TRBV12-3 or TRBV12-4 and TRBJ2-1, with TRBD2 identical over 8 bases. The CDR3 has 15 residues. V lost 4 bases, J lost 9 bases, and 11 bases stayed unmatched. The CDR3: CASSSSIGRVGEQFF. In nucleotides, the CDR3 is TGTGCCAGCAGTTCCTCTATCGGGAGGGTTGGTGAGCAGTTCTTC.

This clonotype appeared a few times. The chain links TRBV29-1 to TRBJ2-7, with 10 positions matching TRBD2. Germline V lookup: CDR1 SQVTM, CDR2 ANQGSEA. The CDR3 loop spans 14 amino acids. After removal of 4 bases from V and 2 bases from J, the junction contained 5 bases not matched to a gene. CDR3 amino acids: CSVGEAGGPYEQYF. For the CDR3, the DNA is TGCAGCGTTGGGGAAGCGGGAGGGCCCTACGAGCAGTACTTC.

This clonotype was observed a single time. The CDR3 DNA is TGTGCCAGTCAGTTCGGGACAGGGGACTCCTACGAGCAGTACTTC. Translating it yields CASQFGTGDSYEQYF. The chain links TRBV2 to TRBJ2-4, with 10 nucleotides matching TRBD1. The J call is doubtful: the DNA matches TRBJ2-7 better. The CDR3 is made up of 15 amino acids. Germline CDR1 SNHLY, CDR2 FYNNEI.